Listed below are T cell receptor beta chains from one sample, sequenced in a study of T-cell reconstitution after alpha-beta-depleted transplantation in children. TCRdb passed the PCR reads through MiXCR, listing each CDR3 protein once. The sample lists roughly 570,000 distinct CDR3 sequences; around 27% were seen once. Sequencing used PBMCs, obtained before TCRalphabeta/CD19-depleted stem cell transplant. These receptors were obtained from a boy younger than two with Wiskott-Aldrich syndrome, due to receive a stem cell transplant. Both conserved end residues are part of each CDR3. The D gene is left open where the match is weak. Only some rows state a clone size, as once, few, many or a class for expanded clones.

CDR3 protein: CATTDRTDYGYTF
CDR3 DNA: TGTGCCACCACGGACAGGACGGACTATGGCTACACCTTC
J gene: TRBJ1-2
D gene: TRBD1
V gene: TRBV15
clone size: once

CDR3 protein: CASSRTSGSNIQYF
CDR3 DNA: TGCGCCAGCAGTCGGACTAGCGGGAGCAACATTCAGTACTTC
J gene: TRBJ2-4
D gene: TRBD2
V gene: TRBV10-2
clone size: -

CDR3 protein: CSAQPPSGQGMEETQYF
CDR3 DNA: TGCAGTGCCCAGCCCCCTTCGGGACAGGGGATGGAAGAGACCCAGTACTTC
J gene: TRBJ2-5
D gene: TRBD1
V gene: TRBV20-1
clone size: few

CDR3 protein: CSVQGPEAFF
CDR3 DNA: TGCAGCGTGCAGGGCCCTGAAGCTTTCTTT
J gene: TRBJ1-1
D gene: -
V gene: TRBV29-1
clone size: -

CDR3 protein: CATSRDRTGLYEQYF
CDR3 DNA: TGTGCCACCAGCAGAGACAGGACAGGGCTTTACGAGCAGTACTTC
J gene: TRBJ2-7
D gene: TRBD1
V gene: TRBV15
clone size: -

CDR3 protein: CSASRDLQPQHF
CDR3 DNA: TGCAGTGCTAGCAGGGATCTTCAGCCCCAGCATTTT
J gene: TRBJ1-5
D gene: -
V gene: TRBV20-1
clone size: few

CDR3 protein: CASSTKIIAGGQTTRYNEQFF
CDR3 DNA: TGTGCCAGTAGTACAAAAATCATAGCGGGAGGGCAAACGACGCGATACAATGAGCAGTTCTTC
J gene: TRBJ2-1
D gene: TRBD2
V gene: TRBV19
clone size: -

CDR3 protein: CASSSLAGTGELFF
CDR3 DNA: TGTGCCAGCAGTTCGTTAGCGGGAACCGGGGAGCTGTTTTTT
J gene: TRBJ2-2
D gene: TRBD2
V gene: TRBV2
clone size: -

CDR3 protein: CASSRTGAGYEQYF
CDR3 DNA: TGTGCCAGCAGCCGAACAGGGGCGGGGTACGAGCAGTACTTC
J gene: TRBJ2-7
D gene: -
V gene: TRBV28
clone size: -

CDR3 protein: CASSSPGLAGGVEQYF
CDR3 DNA: TGCGCCAGCAGCTCCCCTGGACTAGCGGGAGGTGTCGAGCAGTACTTC
J gene: TRBJ2-7
D gene: TRBD2
V gene: TRBV5-1
clone size: -

CDR3 protein: CASSQVPGDGKDYGYTF
CDR3 DNA: TGTGCCAGCAGCCAAGTGCCAGGGGATGGGAAAGACTATGGCTACACCTTC
J gene: TRBJ1-2
D gene: -
V gene: TRBV14
clone size: few

CDR3 protein: CASSVGIEETQYF
CDR3 DNA: TGTGCCAGCAGCGTAGGGATCGAAGAGACCCAGTACTTC
J gene: TRBJ2-5
D gene: -
V gene: TRBV9
clone size: few

CDR3 protein: CAISGWGTRGSDTQYF
CDR3 DNA: TGTGCCATCAGTGGATGGGGGACTAGGGGGTCAGATACGCAGTATTTT
J gene: TRBJ2-3
D gene: TRBD2
V gene: TRBV10-3
clone size: few

CDR3 protein: CASSFSAGERNIQYF
CDR3 DNA: TGTGCCAGCAGTTTCTCGGCGGGAGAAAGGAACATTCAGTACTTC
J gene: TRBJ2-4
D gene: TRBD2
V gene: TRBV12-3/TRBV12-4
clone size: few

CDR3 protein: CASSDEAGYNEQFF
CDR3 DNA: TGTGCCAGCAGTGACGAGGCGGGGTACAATGAGCAGTTCTTC
J gene: TRBJ2-1
D gene: -
V gene: TRBV6-4
clone size: few

CDR3 protein: CASSQDRSGRGGEQFF
CDR3 DNA: TGTGCCAGCAGCCAAGATCGAAGCGGGAGAGGTGGTGAGCAGTTCTTC
J gene: TRBJ2-1
D gene: TRBD2
V gene: TRBV3-1
clone size: -

CDR3 protein: CASSYYLSGTGEQFF
CDR3 DNA: TGTGCCAGTAGTTACTACCTAAGCGGGACCGGTGAGCAGTTCTTC
J gene: TRBJ2-1
D gene: TRBD2
V gene: TRBV6-5
clone size: -

CDR3 protein: CASAPLSSYNEQFF
CDR3 DNA: TGTGCCAGTGCCCCTTTGAGCTCCTACAATGAGCAGTTCTTC
J gene: TRBJ2-1
D gene: -
V gene: TRBV19
clone size: few

CDR3 protein: CASSSRQGVETQYF
CDR3 DNA: TGTGCCAGCAGCTCGCGACAGGGAGTGGAGACCCAGTACTTC
J gene: TRBJ2-5
D gene: TRBD1
V gene: TRBV5-6
clone size: -

CDR3 protein: CAISESESLPGELFF
CDR3 DNA: TGTGCCATCAGTGAGAGCGAAAGTCTCCCCGGGGAGCTGTTTTTT
J gene: TRBJ2-2
D gene: -
V gene: TRBV10-3
clone size: -

CDR3 protein: CASNPRALKNIQYF
CDR3 DNA: TGTGCCAGCAACCCCAGGGCACTAAAAAACATTCAGTACTTC
J gene: TRBJ2-4
D gene: -
V gene: TRBV28
clone size: -

CDR3 protein: CASSLGLAPNEQFF
CDR3 DNA: TGTGCCAGCAGCTTGGGACTAGCGCCCAATGAGCAGTTCTTC
J gene: TRBJ2-1
D gene: TRBD2
V gene: TRBV7-2
clone size: -

CDR3 protein: CASSPRDAAAYEQYF
CDR3 DNA: TGCGCCAGCAGCCCCCGGGACGCCGCTGCCTACGAGCAGTACTTC
J gene: TRBJ2-7
D gene: -
V gene: TRBV5-1
clone size: -

CDR3 protein: CAISAGTSGNTDTQYF
CDR3 DNA: TGTGCCATCAGTGCTGGGACTAGCGGTAACACAGATACGCAGTATTTT
J gene: TRBJ2-3
D gene: TRBD2
V gene: TRBV10-3
clone size: once

CDR3 protein: CASSAHRGAGELFF
CDR3 DNA: TGTGCCAGCAGTGCACATAGGGGGGCCGGGGAGCTGTTTTTT
J gene: TRBJ2-2
D gene: -
V gene: TRBV6-1
clone size: -

CDR3 protein: CASSLTTYEQYF
CDR3 DNA: TGCGCCAGCAGCTTGACAACCTACGAGCAGTACTTC
J gene: TRBJ2-7
D gene: -
V gene: TRBV5-1
clone size: many

CDR3 protein: CASSDILAGEPTYEQYF
CDR3 DNA: TGCGCCAGCAGTGATATCCTAGCGGGAGAGCCAACCTACGAGCAGTACTTC
J gene: TRBJ2-7
D gene: TRBD2
V gene: TRBV10-2
clone size: -

CDR3 protein: CASSEVGGGNSPLHF
CDR3 DNA: TGTGCCAGCAGTGAAGTCGGGGGCGGGAATTCACCCCTCCACTTT
J gene: TRBJ1-6
D gene: -
V gene: TRBV6-1
clone size: -

CDR3 protein: CASSQFREGFYEQYF
CDR3 DNA: TGCGCCAGCAGCCAATTCCGGGAGGGGTTCTACGAGCAGTACTTC
J gene: TRBJ2-7
D gene: TRBD2
V gene: TRBV4-1
clone size: -

CDR3 protein: CASSSGLVFYEQYF
CDR3 DNA: TGCGCCAGCAGCTCCGGACTAGTCTTCTACGAGCAGTACTTC
J gene: TRBJ2-7
D gene: TRBD2
V gene: TRBV5-1
clone size: -

CDR3 protein: CARRLYRGSSYTGELFF
CDR3 DNA: TGTGCCAGACGTCTCTACAGGGGTTCTAGCTACACCGGGGAGCTGTTTTTT
J gene: TRBJ2-2
D gene: -
V gene: TRBV21-1
clone size: few

CDR3 protein: CASSFRRGGGPRNTEAFF
CDR3 DNA: TGTGCCAGCAGTTTCAGGCGGGGAGGGGGGCCCCGGAACACTGAAGCTTTCTTT
J gene: TRBJ1-1
D gene: -
V gene: TRBV12-3/TRBV12-4
clone size: -